The source of this T cell receptor beta chain is a study of T cells in Graves' hyperthyroidism and ophthalmopathy. Findings of the study overall: Most expanded thyroid clonotypes above 0.001 also appeared in blood.

RNA transcripts yielded amplified TCR beta CDR3 regions. HTBI primers were employed in a first-round RT-PCR of the TCR CDR3. MiXCR was run by TCRdb on the multiplex PCR reads, yielding one entry per CDR3 protein. The sample yields around 620,000 distinct CDR3 sequences, roughly 17% seen once. The CDR3 spans 16 residues. V lost 3 bases to trimming and J lost 10 bases, with 24 bases between them. Germline loops: CDR1 SNHLY, CDR2 FYNNEI. This clonotype was counted many times. The antigen is undetermined. Newly diagnosed hyperthyroidism patients aged 18 to 65 years had disease lasting under 2 months. Clinical symptoms, serum thyroxine, TRAb, thyroid ultrasound and orbital computed tomography informed diagnoses.

This TCR was recovered from a woman under 40 with Graves' hyperthyroidism. The material sequenced was blood. The chain combines TRBV2 with TRBJ1-2; possible D gene TRBD1, 5 bases. CDR3 loop: CASSDLSPSRDQSYTF. CDR3 nucleotide sequence: TGTGCCAGCAGTGATCTATCCCCCTCCCGGGACCAGTCCTACACCTTC.